These T cell receptor beta chains were read from a single sample in a study of T cell responses to AZD1222 COVID-19 vaccine. Produced via immunoSEQ multiplex PCR; TCRdb's table is partial and in-frame only. This sample has roughly 200,000 clones, with approximately 95% found just once. Here the sequenced sample was peripheral blood, taken 28 days after the second dose of the MenACWY control vaccine. The receptors come from an adult who received the MenACWY meningococcal vaccine as a control. Each CDR3 is given with its conserved first and last residue. A D gene is named only where the DNA matches it firmly. The size of a clone is reported for some rows only, either as once, few or many, or as a class for expanded clones.

TRBJ2-1	TRBD2	.	TRBV5-5	TGTGCCAGCAGCACTAGCGGGGGGGCCGGTGAGCAGTTCTTC	CASSTSGGAGEQFF
TRBJ1-1	.	.	TRBV18	TGTGCCAGCTCCCTCGGACGGAACACTGAAGCTTTCTTT	CASSLGRNTEAFF
TRBJ2-5	.	.	TRBV13	TGTGCCAGCAGCCCCCGGGACCGGGAGACCCAGTACTTC	CASSPRDRETQYF
TRBJ1-5	.	.	TRBV29-1	TGCAGCGTTGGGGACCCCTCGCGCCAGCATTTT	CSVGDPSRQHF
TRBJ2-2	.	.	TRBV3-1/TRBV3-2	TGTGCCAGCAGCCGGGCAGCGCCCGGGGAGCTGTTTTTT	CASSRAAPGELFF
TRBJ2-5	.	.	TRBV5-1	TGCGCCAGCAGCTTAGGGACGGGGGTTGAGACCCAGTACTTC	CASSLGTGVETQYF
TRBJ1-4	.	.	TRBV5-4	TGTGCCAGCAGCTTGGCAGGGGCTGGGGAAAAACTGTTTTTT	CASSLAGAGEKLFF
TRBJ1-2	.	.	TRBV6-5	TGTGCCAGGGTGTCCTATGGCTACACCTTC	CARVSYGYTF
TRBJ1-1	.	.	TRBV12-3/TRBV12-4	TGTGCCAGCAGTTTTGGGGGGGGCACTGAAGCTTTCTTT	CASSFGGGTEAFF
TRBJ2-5	.	.	TRBV5-1	TGCGCCAGCACCCCCAGGGGGAGGGGGATGGAGACCCAGTACTTC	CASTPRGRGMETQYF
TRBJ1-2	TRBD1	.	TRBV10-3	TGTGCCATCAGCAAGACAGGGGACTATGGCTACACCTTC	CAISKTGDYGYTF
TRBJ2-7	.	.	TRBV2	TGTGCCAGCAGCAGCGTAGCTGTTTACGAGCAGTACTTC	CASSSVAVYEQYF
TRBJ1-5	TRBD1	few	TRBV19	TGTGCCAGTATCCCAGGGGGCAGTAGCAATCAGCCCCAGCATTTT	CASIPGGSSNQPQHF
TRBJ1-1	TRBD1	.	TRBV9	TGTGCCAGCAGCGCCCGGACAGGGGCGGTGAACACTGAAGCTTTCTTT	CASSARTGAVNTEAFF
TRBJ1-2	.	.	TRBV20-1	TGCAGTGCTAGGGACAGAATCTTGTACACCTTC	CSARDRILYTF
TRBJ2-1	TRBD2	.	TRBV7-3	TGTGCCAGCAGCTTAACTAGCGGGGGCTACAATGAGCAGTTCTTC	CASSLTSGGYNEQFF
TRBJ1-6	TRBD1	.	TRBV19	TGTGCCAGTAGTGCTCAGGGGGCAGTACTCTATAATTCACCCCTCCACTTT	CASSAQGAVLYNSPLHF
TRBJ2-1	.	.	TRBV3-1/TRBV3-2	TGTGCCAGCAGCCAAGATACCCAACAGTACAATGAGCAGTTCTTC	CASSQDTQQYNEQFF
TRBJ2-7	TRBD1	.	TRBV7-2	TGTGCCAGCAGCTCTTCCGGGACAGGGAGCCACGAGCAGTACTTC	CASSSSGTGSHEQYF
TRBJ1-2	.	.	TRBV5-1	TGCGCCAGCAGCTTAGGCCCAGGTTTCCCCTATGGCTACACCTTC	CASSLGPGFPYGYTF
TRBJ2-7	TRBD1	.	TRBV6-5	TGTGCCAGCAGCCCGGCGAGGGGGCGATCTGAGCAGTACTTC	CASSPARGRSEQYF
TRBJ1-1	.	.	TRBV2	TGTGCCAGCAGTGAAACGGAACGAGGGGAGACTGAAGCTTTCTTT	CASSETERGETEAFF
TRBJ1-1	TRBD1	.	TRBV6-5	TGTGCCAGCACCCAGGACAGGGGCGACACTGAAGCTTTCTTT	CASTQDRGDTEAFF
TRBJ2-4	TRBD1	.	TRBV28	TGTGCCATTGCAACAGGGGGCAAAAACATTCAGTACTTC	CAIATGGKNIQYF
TRBJ1-1	.	.	TRBV6-2/TRBV6-3	TGTGCCAGCAGTTACCTCCAAATGGGGACTGAAGCTTTCTTT	CASSYLQMGTEAFF
TRBJ1-1	.	.	TRBV2	TGTGCCAGCAGCTGGGCTGGGGGCGCGTTAGCCGAAGCTTTCTTT	CASSWAGGALAEAFF
TRBJ1-4	.	.	TRBV7-2	TGTGCCAGCAGCTTAAACCAGGGGACTAATGAAAAACTGTTTTTT	CASSLNQGTNEKLFF
TRBJ1-3	.	.	TRBV6-5	TGTGCCAGCAGTTACTCCAGGGGAGGAAACACCATATATTTT	CASSYSRGGNTIYF
TRBJ2-7	.	once	TRBV28	TGTGCCAGCGGGCGAAGCTCCTACGAGCAGTACTTC	CASGRSSYEQYF
TRBJ1-2	.	.	TRBV7-8	TGTGCCAGCAGCCCGGATCGGTTCGGCTACACCTTC	CASSPDRFGYTF
TRBJ1-2	TRBD1	.	TRBV6-5	TGTGCCAGCAGTTACCAAAAAGGACAGGGGGTACTTGGCTACACCTTC	CASSYQKGQGVLGYTF
TRBJ1-1	.	.	TRBV11-2	TGTGCCAGTCTGGACAGATCGAACACTGAAGCTTTCTTT	CASLDRSNTEAFF
TRBJ1-2	.	.	TRBV7-2	TGTGCCAGCAGCTCAGGTGTGTACAGGAATAACTATGGCTACACCTTC	CASSSGVYRNNYGYTF
TRBJ2-5	.	.	TRBV3-1/TRBV3-2	TGTGCCAGCGGTAACGAGGGACATCGCGAAAAGACCCAGTACTTC	CASGNEGHREKTQYF
TRBJ2-7	.	.	TRBV28	TGTGCCAGCAGTCAGGGGGGCGGAGGGGGCAGATACGAGCAGTACTTC	CASSQGGGGGRYEQYF
TRBJ1-5	TRBD1	.	TRBV7-2	TGTGCCAGCAGCTTGGGGACAGGGGGCAATCAGCCCCAGCATTTT	CASSLGTGGNQPQHF
TRBJ1-2	.	few	TRBV6-5	TGTGCCAGCAGTCGGACCCGGAATGGCGGCTACACCTTC	CASSRTRNGGYTF
TRBJ2-7	TRBD2	.	TRBV7-3	TGTGCCAGCAGCTTATATCCAGCGGGGGGTCCCTACGAGCAGTACTTC	CASSLYPAGGPYEQYF
TRBJ2-3	.	.	TRBV28	TGTGCCAGCAGTTCCAGTCCTGATACGCAGTATTTT	CASSSSPDTQYF
TRBJ2-1	TRBD2	once	TRBV6-2/TRBV6-3	TGTGCCAGCAGTTCCAACCCGGGACTAGCTTTCTTC	CASSSNPGLAFF
TRBJ1-1	.	.	TRBV19	TGTGCCAGTAGTATATCCCAGGGGACTGAAGCTTTCTTT	CASSISQGTEAFF
TRBJ1-5	.	.	TRBV30	TGTGCCTGGAGTGAAGGGGCTAGCAATCAGCCCCAGCATTTT	CAWSEGASNQPQHF